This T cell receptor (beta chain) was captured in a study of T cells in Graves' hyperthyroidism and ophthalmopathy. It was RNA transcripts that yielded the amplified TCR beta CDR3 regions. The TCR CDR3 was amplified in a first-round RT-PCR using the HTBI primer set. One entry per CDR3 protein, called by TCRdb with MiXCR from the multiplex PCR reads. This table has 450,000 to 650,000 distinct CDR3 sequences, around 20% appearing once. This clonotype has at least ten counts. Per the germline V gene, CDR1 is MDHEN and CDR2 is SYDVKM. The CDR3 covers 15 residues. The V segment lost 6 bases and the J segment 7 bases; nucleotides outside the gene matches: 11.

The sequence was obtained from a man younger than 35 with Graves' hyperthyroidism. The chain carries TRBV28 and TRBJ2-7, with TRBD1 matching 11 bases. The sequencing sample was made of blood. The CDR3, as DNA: TGTGCCAGCAGCCAGACAGGACAGGGGGCTTGGGAGCAGTACTTC. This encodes CASSQTGQGAWEQYF. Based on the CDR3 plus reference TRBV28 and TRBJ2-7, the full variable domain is DVKVTQSSRYLVKRTGEKVFLECVQDMDHENMFWYRQDPGLGLRLIYFSYDVKMKEKGDIPEGYSVSREKKERFSLILESASTNQTSMYLCASSQTGQGAWEQYFGPGTRLTVT.